This TCR beta chain is from a study of shared clonotypes between healthy human individuals. Assay: immunoSEQ multiplex PCR; the TCRdb copy retains only in-frame clones and omits some. The table includes 2,500,000 or so clones, more than 85% detected once. Donors, without exception, were Caucasian adults residing in Nashville, Tennessee. This TCR came from a man aged 18 to 29 in good health. Some clones in this sample may be carry-over from other donors' samples. Specimen: naive CD4+ T cells from PBMCs. The sample's subset: CD45RA+ positively selected.

CDR3 amino acids: CASSLGSAAGQPQHF. In DNA form, the CDR3 reads TGCGCCAGCAGCTTGGGGTCAGCCGCGGGTCAGCCCCAGCATTTT. This rearrangement joins TRBV5-1 to TRBJ1-5; D call uncertain. Trimming pared 0 bases from V and 6 bases from J, leaving 13 bases between. The CDR3 has 15 residues. The germline gives CDR1 SGHRS, CDR2 YFSETQ.